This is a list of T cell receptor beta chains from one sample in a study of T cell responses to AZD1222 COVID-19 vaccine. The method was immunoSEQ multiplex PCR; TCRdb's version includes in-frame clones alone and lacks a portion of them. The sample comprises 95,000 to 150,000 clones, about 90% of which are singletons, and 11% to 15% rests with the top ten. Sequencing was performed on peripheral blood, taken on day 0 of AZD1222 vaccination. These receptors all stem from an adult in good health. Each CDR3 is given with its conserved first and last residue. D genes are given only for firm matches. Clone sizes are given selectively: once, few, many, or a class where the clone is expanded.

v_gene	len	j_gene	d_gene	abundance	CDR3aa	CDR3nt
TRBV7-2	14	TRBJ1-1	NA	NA	CASSIQTGNTEAFF	TGTGCCAGCAGCATACAGACAGGGAACACTGAAGCTTTCTTT
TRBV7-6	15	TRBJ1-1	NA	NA	CASSLDPAMNTEAFF	TGTGCCAGCAGCTTAGACCCAGCAATGAACACTGAAGCTTTCTTT
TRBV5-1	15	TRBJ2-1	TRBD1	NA	CASTLTGSSYNEQFF	TGCGCCAGCACCCTGACAGGGAGCTCCTACAATGAGCAGTTCTTC
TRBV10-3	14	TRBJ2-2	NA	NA	CAISAGSDTGELFF	TGTGCCATCAGTGCAGGGAGTGACACCGGGGAGCTGTTTTTT
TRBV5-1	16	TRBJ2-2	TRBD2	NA	CASRLWRGVGTGELFF	TGCGCCAGCAGATTGTGGCGGGGGGTCGGCACCGGGGAGCTGTTTTTT
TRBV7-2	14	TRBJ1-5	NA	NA	CASSPGLINQPQHF	TGTGCCAGCAGCCCCGGACTGATCAATCAGCCCCAGCATTTT
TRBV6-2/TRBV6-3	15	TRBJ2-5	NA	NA	CASSYSPSNGETQYF	TGTGCCAGCAGTTACTCCCCCTCAAATGGAGAGACCCAGTACTTC
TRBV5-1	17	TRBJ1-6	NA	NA	CASSTSSRGLLNSPLHF	TGCGCCAGCAGCACCTCATCCCGGGGCCTCCTTAATTCACCCCTCCACTTT
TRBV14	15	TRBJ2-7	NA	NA	CASSPGGPSSYEQYF	TGTGCCAGCAGTCCCGGGGGGCCAAGCTCCTACGAGCAGTACTTC
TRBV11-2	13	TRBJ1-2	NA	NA	CASSLSTDYGYTF	TGTGCCAGCAGCTTATCGACAGACTATGGCTACACCTTC
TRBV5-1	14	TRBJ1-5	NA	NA	CASSLAGGNQPQHF	TGCGCCAGCAGCTTGGCAGGAGGCAATCAGCCCCAGCATTTT
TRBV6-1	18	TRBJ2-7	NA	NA	CASSAAPPGFGGPYEQYF	TGTGCCAGCAGTGCCGCACCACCTGGCTTCGGGGGACCCTACGAGCAGTACTTC
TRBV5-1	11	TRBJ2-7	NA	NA	CASSGRYEQYF	TGCGCCAGCAGCGGCCGCTACGAGCAGTACTTC
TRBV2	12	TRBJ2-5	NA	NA	CASRGAGETQYF	TGTGCCAGCAGGGGGGCCGGGGAGACCCAGTACTTC
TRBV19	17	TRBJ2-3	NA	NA	CASRERSWGPRRTTQYF	TGTGCCAGTAGAGAGAGGTCGTGGGGACCTCGACGGACTACGCAGTATTTT
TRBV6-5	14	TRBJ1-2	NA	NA	CASSRASGNYGYTF	TGTGCCAGCAGTCGGGCCTCGGGAAACTATGGCTACACCTTC
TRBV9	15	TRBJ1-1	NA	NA	CASSPLGRENTEAFF	TGTGCCAGCAGCCCTCTCGGCAGGGAGAACACTGAAGCTTTCTTT
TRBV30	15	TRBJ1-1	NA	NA	CAWSVPGARNTEAFF	TGTGCCTGGAGTGTACCGGGGGCTAGGAACACTGAAGCTTTCTTT
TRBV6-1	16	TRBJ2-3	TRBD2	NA	CASSGLAGAFTDTQYF	TGTGCCAGCAGTGGCCTAGCGGGGGCCTTCACAGATACGCAGTATTTT
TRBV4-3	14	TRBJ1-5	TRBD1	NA	CASSPNRGDQPQHF	TGCGCCAGCAGCCCGAACAGGGGAGATCAGCCCCAGCATTTT
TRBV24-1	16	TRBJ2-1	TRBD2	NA	CATSDLGTSGTNEQFF	TGTGCCACCAGTGACCTCGGGACTAGCGGGACCAATGAGCAGTTCTTC
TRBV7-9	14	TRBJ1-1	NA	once	CASSIDEQGPQAFF	TGTGCCAGCAGCATTGACGAACAGGGACCGCAAGCTTTCTTT
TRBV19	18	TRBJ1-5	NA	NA	CASSMRGPDGDRRQPQHF	TGTGCCAGTAGTATGAGGGGCCCGGACGGGGATAGACGTCAGCCCCAGCATTTT
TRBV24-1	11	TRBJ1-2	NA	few	CATSDGSGYTF	TGTGCCACCAGTGATGGGTCGGGCTACACCTTC
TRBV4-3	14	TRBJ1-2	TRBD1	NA	CASSQGQGGYGYTF	TGCGCCAGCAGCCAAGGCCAGGGGGGCTATGGCTACACCTTC
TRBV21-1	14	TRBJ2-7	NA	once	CARVLGGRAIEQYF	TGTGCCAGAGTTCTCGGCGGGAGGGCCATCGAGCAGTACTTC
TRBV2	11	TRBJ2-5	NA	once	CASSEGETQYF	TGTGCCAGCAGTGAGGGGGAGACCCAGTACTTC
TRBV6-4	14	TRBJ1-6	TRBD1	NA	CASSVGTGPSPLHF	TGTGCCAGCAGTGTTGGGACAGGCCCCTCACCCCTCCACTTT
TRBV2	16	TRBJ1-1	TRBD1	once	CASRGQGVMRNTEAFF	TGTGCCAGCAGGGGACAGGGGGTGATGAGGAACACTGAAGCTTTCTTT